These 32 T cell receptor beta chains were sequenced from one sample in a study of beta chain features in type 1 diabetes. Study observations and caveats: Shortening that was moderate but significant affected the TCRB CDR3s of Type 1 diabetes patients in all four CD4+ subsets.

Expressed TCRB transcripts were sequenced because the isolated RNA had all been reverse transcribed beforehand. Produced via immunoSEQ multiplex PCR; TCRdb's table is partial and in-frame only. The sample includes over 200,000 clones, roughly a tenth of them seen just once. No cognate antigen is known for these TCRs. Sequencing was carried out using naive CD4+ T cells from blood. These receptors were taken from a man in his thirties or forties with type 1 diabetes.

V usage is TRBV29-1 and J usage is TRBJ1-1; no reliable D call. The CDR3 spans 12 residues. Per germline, CDR1 SQVTM and CDR2 ANQGSEA. Trimming left V 3 bases short and J 1 base short, with 6 bases between. CDR3 nucleotide sequence: TGCAGCGTTGACGCGGGGAACACTGAAGCTTTCTTT. Translated: CSVDAGNTEAFF. The variable domain in full, completed from reference TRBV29-1 and TRBJ1-1, reads SAVISQKPSRDICQRGTSLTIQCQVDSQVTMMFWYRQQPGQSLTLIATANQGSEATYESGFVIDKFPISRPNLTFSTLTVSNMSPEDSSIYLCSVDAGNTEAFFGQGTRLTVV.

V is TRBV7-9 and J is TRBJ1-2; D is ambiguous. The germline CDR1 and CDR2 sequences are SEHNR and FQNEAQ (reference sequence). The CDR3 extends over 14 amino acids. V was trimmed by 5 bases and J by 6 bases, leaving 16 bases between them. DNA of the CDR3: TGTGCCAGCAGCCCTTCTCTCGTCCTTCATGGCTACACCTTC. This translates into CASSPSLVLHGYTF. The entire variable domain, with the rest obtained from reference TRBV7-9 and TRBJ1-2, is as follows: DTGVSQNPRHKITKRGQNVTFRCDPISEHNRLYWYRQTLGQGPEFLTYFQNEAQLEKSRLLSDRFSAERPKGSFSTLEIQRTEQGDSAMYLCASSPSLVLHGYTFGSGTRLTVV.

This clone was counted between two and nine times. The genes are TRBV6-7 and TRBJ2-7; 8 nucleotides align to TRBD1. TRBV6-7 is recorded as an ORF, its role being uncertain. V dropped 7 bases and J dropped 6; count of bases not matched to a gene: 8. The CDR3 sequence is 13 residues long. This CDR3 is CASIRSGGCEQYF. Written as DNA, the CDR3 is TGTGCCAGCATTAGGTCAGGGGGCTGCGAGCAGTACTTC.

The table lists this clone with a few counts. The chain recombines TRBV2 with TRBJ2-5; 8 bases match TRBD2. This CDR3 has 14 amino acids. Germline lookup yields CDR1 SNHLY and CDR2 FYNNEI. Trimming at V came to 3 bases and at J to 6 bases, leaving 6 bases not matched to a gene. The DNA of the CDR3 is TGTGCCAGCAGTGAGTTTAGCGGGGCGAAGACCCAGTACTTC. Translation: CASSEFSGAKTQYF. The complete variable domain, with remaining parts taken from reference TRBV2 and TRBJ2-5, reads EPEVTQTPSHQVTQMGQEVILRCVPISNHLYFYWYRQILGQKVEFLVSFYNNEISEKSEIFDDQFSVERPDGSNFTLKIRSTKLEDSAMYFCASSEFSGAKTQYFGPGTRLLVL.

V and J are TRBV18 and TRBJ2-7; 10 nucleotides agree with TRBD1. J was trimmed by 4 bases and V by 3 bases; bases with no gene match: 9. Germline CDR1 and CDR2: KGHSH and LQKENI. This CDR3 region has 16 residues. CDR3 residues: CASSPGRGQGTYEQYF. CDR3 nucleotide sequence: TGTGCCAGCTCACCGGGAAGGGGACAGGGGACATACGAGCAGTACTTC.

Concerning this clone: Other DNA sequences of this sample code for an identical CDR3. The chain couples TRBV7-9 to TRBJ1-2, with 9 bases that match TRBD1. The germline gives CDR1 SEHNR, CDR2 FQNEAQ (reference sequence). The CDR3 length is 13 residues. The trim removed 5 bases at V and 4 bases at J, leaving 2 bases unmatched. CDR3 protein: CASSTGQGYGYTF. CDR3 sequence (DNA): TGTGCCAGCAGCACGGGACAGGGCTATGGCTACACCTTC.

This chain connects TRBV5-1 to TRBJ2-3; 9 bases are shared with TRBD1. V trimming: 4 bases; J trimming: 4 bases; junction bases outside the gene matches: 7. Germline assignment: CDR1 SGHRS and CDR2 YFSETQ. The CDR3 is made up of 15 amino acids. CDR3: CASSTKQGAADTQYF. The CDR3 DNA reads TGCGCCAGCAGCACAAAACAGGGGGCCGCAGATACGCAGTATTTT. The complete variable domain, with remaining parts taken from reference TRBV5-1 and TRBJ2-3, reads KAGVTQTPRYLIKTRGQQVTLSCSPISGHRSVSWYQQTPGQGLQFLFEYFSETQRNKGNFPGRFSGRQFSNSRSEMNVSTLELGDSALYLCASSTKQGAADTQYFGPGTRLTVL.

This clone was seen a handful of times. The sample contains more than one DNA sequence encoding this CDR3. The chain combines TRBV6-6 with TRBJ2-3; TRBD1 matches at 8 bases. J lost 3 bases, V lost 4 bases, and 3 bases had no gene match. Germline V gene lookup returns CDR1 MNHNY and CDR2 SVGAGI (reference sequence). The CDR3 is 14 amino acids. The CDR3 DNA is TGTGCCAGCAGTTCCCAGGGGGCGACAGATACGCAGTATTTT. It yields the protein CASSSQGATDTQYF.

The V call is TRBV6-1, the J call TRBJ2-1; 10 bases align to TRBD2. Per germline, CDR1 MNHNS and CDR2 SASEGT. CDR3 length: 16 amino acids. With 2 bases clipped from V and 2 bases from J, the junction kept 3 bases outside the gene matches. The CDR3 is CASSEQSGGAYNEQFF. Written as DNA, the CDR3 is TGTGCCAGCAGTGAACAGAGCGGGGGGGCCTACAATGAGCAGTTCTTC.

This clone was counted between two and nine times. Other nucleotide sequences in the sample specify the same CDR3. This chain connects TRBV5-4 to TRBJ2-1; 7 nucleotides align to TRBD2. CDR3 size: 14 residues. Losses at the gene ends were 0 bases for V and 6 bases for J; bases not matched to a gene: 3. The germline V gene encodes CDR1 SGHNT and CDR2 YYREEE (reference sequence). The CDR3 here is CASSLAGGGNEQFF. The CDR3 nucleotides read TGTGCCAGCAGCTTGGCGGGAGGCGGCAATGAGCAGTTCTTC. Together with reference TRBV5-4 and TRBJ2-1, the CDR3 gives the full variable domain: ETGVTQSPTHLIKTRGQQVTLRCSSQSGHNTVSWYQQALGQGPQFIFQYYREEENGRGNFPPRFSGLQFPNYSSELNVNALELDDSALYLCASSLAGGGNEQFFGPGTRLTVL.

The chain carries TRBV6-5 and TRBJ1-5; a weak D match, TRBD1 (6 bases). The V gene's germline CDR1 is MNHEY and CDR2 SVGAGI. The CDR3 consists of 14 residues. Trimming took off 5 bases at V and 7 bases at J, with 15 bases between the two ends. As DNA, the CDR3 is TGTGCCAGCAGTCGAGGGGGGGGGAACCAGCCCCAGCATTTT. It encodes CASSRGGGNQPQHF.

This clone has more than one count but fewer than ten. The CDR3 protein is CASSLAGGTYEQYF. The CDR3, as DNA: TGTGCCAGCAGCTTGGCGGGGGGGACCTACGAGCAGTACTTC. The genes are TRBV5-4 and TRBJ2-7, with TRBD2 matching 8 bases. CDR1 and CDR2 from the germline V gene are SGHNT and YYREEE (reference sequence). The CDR3 is 14 amino acids. After removal of 0 bases from V and 2 bases from J, the junction contained 1 base not matched to a gene. Full variable domain (missing parts from reference TRBV5-4 and TRBJ2-7): ETGVTQSPTHLIKTRGQQVTLRCSSQSGHNTVSWYQQALGQGPQFIFQYYREEENGRGNFPPRFSGLQFPNYSSELNVNALELDDSALYLCASSLAGGTYEQYFGPGTRLTVT.

This chain uses TRBV30 with TRBJ1-6; D uncertain. The length of the CDR3 is 11 residues. V lost 0 bases, J lost 10 bases, and 4 bases lay in between. Germline V lookup: CDR1 GTSNPN, CDR2 SVGIG (reference sequence). The CDR3 region has the DNA TGTGCCTGGAGTGTCGGGTCACCCCTCCACTTT. It encodes CAWSVGSPLHF.

The chain employs TRBV2 and TRBJ1-1; TRBD1 might be the D (5 bases). Germline loops: CDR1 SNHLY, CDR2 FYNNEI. V was clipped by 10 bases and J by 1 base, with 7 bases between them. This CDR3 is built from 11 residues. CDR3: CATGQNTEAFF. In nucleotides, the CDR3 is TGTGCCACTGGACAGAACACTGAAGCTTTCTTT.

This clone showed up just a few times. The chain has TRBV5-6 and TRBJ1-5, with 7 bases lining up with TRBD1. From germline, CDR1 is SGHDT and CDR2 YYEEEE. Losses at the gene ends were 0 bases for V and 14 bases for J; bases not matched to a gene: 5. This CDR3 has 12 residues. CDR3 coding DNA: TGTGCCAGCAGCTTGGGGCAGGGGGTTAAGCATTTT. This translates into CASSLGQGVKHF. Drawing the rest from reference TRBV5-6 and TRBJ1-5, the complete variable domain is DAGVTQSPTHLIKTRGQQVTLRCSPKSGHDTVSWYQQALGQGPQFIFQYYEEEERQRGNFPDRFSGHQFPNYSSELNVNALLLGDSALYLCASSLGQGVKHFGDGTRLSIL.

This clone was counted a few times. The chain recombines TRBV10-3 with TRBJ1-2; 7 bases agree with TRBD1. V lost 8 bases to trimming and J lost 3 bases; unmatched junction nucleotides: 6. Per germline, CDR1 ENHRY and CDR2 SYGVKD. The CDR3 extends over 13 amino acids. CDR3 sequence: CAISDRTHYGYTF. CDR3 nucleotide sequence: TGTGCCATCTCGGACAGGACCCACTATGGCTACACCTTC.

This sequence joins TRBV5-1 and TRBJ2-1, with 9 bases fitting TRBD1. The CDR3 runs to 15 residues. J lost 9 bases, V lost 0 bases, and 7 bases had no gene match. CDR1 and CDR2 from the germline V gene are SGHRS and YFSETQ. CDR3 nucleotide sequence: TGCGCCAGCAGCTTGGCAGGGAAGGGACAGGGTGAGCAGTTCTTC. Amino acid sequence: CASSLAGKGQGEQFF.

The genes are TRBV2 and TRBJ1-2; D gene uncertain. V lost 1 base and J 5 bases, leaving 11 bases between the germline ends. This CDR3 region has 14 residues. Germline CDR1 and CDR2: SNHLY and FYNNEI. CDR3 nucleotides: TGTGCCAGCAGTGAAGGTACCGTGAGGTATGGCTACACCTTC. Translated, it gives CASSEGTVRYGYTF.

The chain carries TRBV14 and TRBJ1-2; D is uncertain. The germline V gene encodes CDR1 SGHDN and CDR2 FVKESK. The CDR3 is 14 residues long. V lost 1 base and J 0 bases, leaving 6 bases between the germline ends. CDR3 nucleotides: TGTGCCAGCAGCCAAGGAAGCTCTAACTATGGCTACACCTTC. Protein sequence: CASSQGSSNYGYTF.

The V and J genes are TRBV9 and TRBJ2-5; D not resolved. V shed 0 bases and J shed 3 bases, with 6 bases lying between them. Germline V gene data show CDR1 as SGDLS and CDR2 as YYNGEE. The CDR3 runs to 13 residues. CDR3 coding DNA: TGTGCCAGCAGCGTAGGGGCAGAAGAGACCCAGTACTTC. Amino acids: CASSVGAEETQYF.

This clone appeared a few times. The rearrangement links TRBV25-1 to TRBJ1-2; 7 bases fit TRBD1. The CDR3 covers 16 residues. Germline assignment: CDR1 MGHDK and CDR2 SYGVNS. Trimming removed 4 bases from V and 8 bases from J; junction bases left unmatched: 16. The CDR3 sequence: CASSATPTGWGGGYTF. CDR3 DNA: TGTGCCAGCAGTGCCACCCCGACAGGGTGGGGCGGGGGCTACACCTTC.

This clone showed up just a few times. The V call is TRBV29-1, the J call TRBJ1-4; the match to TRBD1 covers 7 bases. Trimming at V came to 1 base and at J to 4 bases, leaving 9 bases not matched to a gene. Germline V gene lookup returns CDR1 SQVTM and CDR2 ANQGSEA. This CDR3 is built from 16 residues. In DNA form, the CDR3 reads TGCAGCGTTGAAGTAACAGGGGCTGTCGATAATGAAAAACTGTTTTTT. Its protein product is CSVEVTGAVDNEKLFF.

In this sample, this clone turned up once. The rearrangement links TRBV6-6 to TRBJ2-7; tentative D call: TRBD2 (5 bases). The germline V gene encodes CDR1 MNHNY and CDR2 SVGAGI (reference sequence). There are 13 residues in the CDR3. V lost 1 base and J lost 12, with 16 bases in between. The CDR3 reads CASSYLPGVRPYF. In DNA, the CDR3 is TGTGCCAGCAGTTACTTGCCCGGGGTCCGCCCGTACTTC.

This clone was seen a few times. The gene calls are TRBV5-1 and TRBJ2-3; 9 bases align to TRBD1. Trimming cost V 4 bases and J 6 bases; bases outside gene matches: 6. This CDR3 comprises 14 residues. In germline, CDR1 is SGHRS, CDR2 YFSETQ. As DNA, the CDR3 is TGCGCCAGCAGCCCCGGGACAGGGCGGGATACGCAGTATTTT. This encodes CASSPGTGRDTQYF.

This clone appeared a few times. This rearrangement joins TRBV7-2 to TRBJ2-1, with D tentatively TRBD2 (5 bases). Germline lookup yields CDR1 SGHTA and CDR2 FQGNSA. Trimming removed 0 bases from V and 2 bases from J, with 8 bases in between. The CDR3 extends over 15 amino acids. This CDR3 is CASSLAAVPYNEQFF. The CDR3 DNA is TGTGCCAGCAGCTTAGCAGCGGTTCCCTACAATGAGCAGTTCTTC.

The chain's CDR3 is CASSPNGASDTQYF. DNA for the CDR3: TGTGCCAGCAGCCCCAATGGGGCGTCGGATACGCAGTATTTT. The V call is TRBV7-3, the J call TRBJ2-3; tentatively, D is TRBD1 (5 bases). With 5 bases removed from V and 6 bases from J, the gap between germline ends came to 15 bases. The germline gives CDR1 SGHTA, CDR2 FQGTGA. This CDR3 comprises 14 residues.

The chain has TRBV4-2 and TRBJ1-1, with D possibly TRBD1 on 5 matching bases. Germline lookup yields CDR1 LGHNA and CDR2 YNFKEQ. V dropped 1 base and J dropped 2 bases, with 14 bases sitting between them. CDR3 length: 16 amino acids. CDR3 amino acids: CASSQGQRQGNTEAFF. The CDR3 nucleotides read TGTGCCAGCAGCCAAGGGCAGAGGCAGGGAAACACTGAAGCTTTCTTT.

The V and J genes are TRBV7-2 and TRBJ1-3, with no clear D. The CDR3 loop spans 13 amino acids. The germline V gene encodes CDR1 SGHTA and CDR2 FQGNSA. Trimming pared 5 bases from V and 4 bases from J, leaving 9 bases between. The CDR3: CASSPGWGNTIYF. Written as DNA, the CDR3 is TGTGCCAGCAGCCCAGGCTGGGGAAACACCATATATTTT.

In this sample, this clone turned up a few times. The chain recombines TRBV6-1 with TRBJ2-3; a weak D match, TRBD1 (6 bases). The CDR3 length is 13 residues. With 10 bases removed from V and 2 bases from J, the gap between germline ends came to 13 bases. CDR1 MNHNS and CDR2 SASEGT come from the germline V gene. The CDR3 is CANRDIFTDTQYF. CDR3 in DNA: TGTGCCAATAGGGACATCTTCACAGATACGCAGTATTTT.

This clone turned up a few times. The V call is TRBV5-6, the J call TRBJ1-5, with D possibly matching TRBD1 (5 bases). The CDR3 contains 14 residues. With 4 bases removed from V and 0 bases from J, the gap between germline ends came to 8 bases. Germline lookup yields CDR1 SGHDT and CDR2 YYEEEE. The CDR3 coding sequence is TGTGCCAGCAGCCCGCAGGGTAGCAATCAGCCCCAGCATTTT. Translation gives CASSPQGSNQPQHF.

The V call is TRBV9, the J call TRBJ2-2; D perhaps matches TRBD1 (6 bases). Germline V lookup: CDR1 SGDLS, CDR2 YYNGEE. Trimming cost V 2 bases and J 1 base, with 9 bases left between them. The CDR3 is 15 residues long. Here the CDR3 DNA reads TGTGCCAGCAGCGTTAACAGGGAGAACACCGGGGAGCTGTTTTTT. Its protein product is CASSVNRENTGELFF.

The V gene is TRBV30, the J gene TRBJ1-5; 8 bases fit TRBD1. With V trimmed by 5 bases and J by 4 bases, 4 bases remained unmatched. The CDR3 is made up of 13 amino acids. Germline values: CDR1 GTSNPN, CDR2 SVGIG (reference sequence). The CDR3 nucleotides read TGTGCCTGGGGACAGGGTTCGAATCAGCCCCAGCATTTT. Protein: CAWGQGSNQPQHF.